These T cell receptor beta chains were read from a single sample in a study of HIV-infected patients and healthy controls. TCRdb reanalysed the 5' RACE reads using MiXCR and keeps one entry per CDR3 protein. The sample holds approximately 11,000 distinct CDR3 sequences, about 9.4% seen once. Sequenced here: blood, sampled before antiretroviral therapy. These receptor sequences come from an adult with HIV infection. Each CDR3 is given with its conserved first and last residue. Each record gives: V gene, CDR3 length, clone size, J gene, D gene, CDR3 DNA, CDR3 protein. The D gene is left open where the match is weak. Clone size is shown for a subset of rows, as once, few, many or a class of expanded clone.

V gene: TRBV5-6
CDR3 length: 11
clone size: few
J gene: TRBJ2-7
D gene: -
CDR3 DNA: TGTGCCAGCAGCCCTGGACACGGGCAGTACTTC
CDR3 protein: CASSPGHGQYF

V gene: TRBV12-3/TRBV12-4
CDR3 length: 15
clone size: few
J gene: TRBJ2-1
D gene: TRBD2
CDR3 DNA: TGTGCCACTCATAGCGGGTCTCTCTCCTACAATGAGCAGTTCTTC
CDR3 protein: CATHSGSLSYNEQFF

V gene: TRBV20-1
CDR3 length: 14
clone size: many
J gene: TRBJ2-7
D gene: -
CDR3 DNA: TGCAGTGCTAGAGATGGAGGGCAGTCGTCCGAGCAGTACTTC
CDR3 protein: CSARDGGQSSEQYF

V gene: TRBV4-1
CDR3 length: 16
clone size: many
J gene: TRBJ1-4
D gene: -
CDR3 DNA: TGCGCCAGCAGCCTGACAGGCCTAGCAACTAATGAAAAACTGTTTTTT
CDR3 protein: CASSLTGLATNEKLFF

V gene: TRBV3-1
CDR3 length: 13
clone size: many
J gene: TRBJ1-2
D gene: -
CDR3 DNA: TGTGCCAGCAGCCAAACCGGGACCTATGGCTACACCTTC
CDR3 protein: CASSQTGTYGYTF

V gene: TRBV6-1
CDR3 length: 16
clone size: many
J gene: TRBJ2-1
D gene: -
CDR3 DNA: TGTGCCAGCACACAGCTGGGGCCTCCTCCCTACAATGAGCAGTTCTTC
CDR3 protein: CASTQLGPPPYNEQFF

V gene: TRBV18
CDR3 length: 17
clone size: many
J gene: TRBJ1-2
D gene: TRBD1
CDR3 DNA: TGTGCCAGCTCACCAAAGGCCCCCCAGGGGGGGACCTATGGCTACACCTTC
CDR3 protein: CASSPKAPQGGTYGYTF

V gene: TRBV6-5
CDR3 length: 14
clone size: medium-sized
J gene: TRBJ2-7
D gene: -
CDR3 DNA: TGTGCCAGCAGTTATGGAACAAGTACCTACGAGCAGTACTTC
CDR3 protein: CASSYGTSTYEQYF

V gene: TRBV20-1
CDR3 length: 13
clone size: -
J gene: TRBJ2-1
D gene: TRBD1
CDR3 DNA: TGCAGTGCCTTGACAGGGGATAGTAATGAGCAGTTCTTC
CDR3 protein: CSALTGDSNEQFF

V gene: TRBV5-1
CDR3 length: 16
clone size: few
J gene: TRBJ2-2
D gene: TRBD2
CDR3 DNA: TGCGCCAGCAGCAAAGGACTAGCGGGAGTCGCCGGGGAGCTGTTTTTT
CDR3 protein: CASSKGLAGVAGELFF

V gene: TRBV6-5
CDR3 length: 15
clone size: few
J gene: TRBJ2-5
D gene: -
CDR3 DNA: TGTGCCAGCAGTGCCGCCGGGGCTAAGGGAGAGACCCAGTACTTC
CDR3 protein: CASSAAGAKGETQYF

V gene: TRBV5-4
CDR3 length: 15
clone size: few
J gene: TRBJ1-5
D gene: -
CDR3 DNA: TGTGCCAGCAGCCGCGGGGGGGGGAGCAATCAGCCCCAGCATTTT
CDR3 protein: CASSRGGGSNQPQHF

V gene: TRBV4-1
CDR3 length: 14
clone size: many
J gene: TRBJ1-1
D gene: TRBD1
CDR3 DNA: TGCGCCAGCAGCCGTTTACAGGGGGTCACTGAAGCTTTCTTT
CDR3 protein: CASSRLQGVTEAFF

V gene: TRBV29-1
CDR3 length: 12
clone size: many
J gene: TRBJ2-6
D gene: -
CDR3 DNA: TGCAGCGTCAGCGTCGGGGCCAACGTCCTGACTTTC
CDR3 protein: CSVSVGANVLTF

V gene: TRBV4-2
CDR3 length: 15
clone size: few
J gene: TRBJ2-7
D gene: -
CDR3 DNA: TGTGCCAGCAGCCAAGACCGTCAGATGAGATACGAGCAGTACTTC
CDR3 protein: CASSQDRQMRYEQYF

V gene: TRBV28
CDR3 length: 14
clone size: many
J gene: TRBJ2-2
D gene: -
CDR3 DNA: TGTGCCAGCACCCCCTCCGTTGGTGCCGGGGAGCTGTTTTTT
CDR3 protein: CASTPSVGAGELFF

V gene: TRBV10-3
CDR3 length: 18
clone size: many
J gene: TRBJ1-1
D gene: -
CDR3 DNA: TGTGCCATCAGTGAATCCGCGGTAAAGGGATTGGGGGTCACTGAAGCTTTCTTT
CDR3 protein: CAISESAVKGLGVTEAFF

V gene: TRBV6-5
CDR3 length: 16
clone size: medium-sized
J gene: TRBJ1-6
D gene: -
CDR3 DNA: TGTGCCAGCAGTTATGGGGGGGGCCCCTATAATTCACCCCTCCACTTT
CDR3 protein: CASSYGGGPYNSPLHF

V gene: TRBV6-5
CDR3 length: 15
clone size: medium-sized
J gene: TRBJ1-1
D gene: -
CDR3 DNA: TGTGCCAGCAGTTACTCGACTATGCTGAACACTGAAGCTTTCTTT
CDR3 protein: CASSYSTMLNTEAFF

V gene: TRBV20-1
CDR3 length: 13
clone size: -
J gene: TRBJ2-7
D gene: TRBD2
CDR3 DNA: TGCAGTGCTAGTACGGGGACTAGCGGCGAGCAGTACTTC
CDR3 protein: CSASTGTSGEQYF

V gene: TRBV30
CDR3 length: 14
clone size: once
J gene: TRBJ2-1
D gene: -
CDR3 DNA: TGTGCCTGGAGTAACCCCTCGGGCCACAATGAGCAGTTCTTC
CDR3 protein: CAWSNPSGHNEQFF

V gene: TRBV12-3/TRBV12-4
CDR3 length: 14
clone size: many
J gene: TRBJ2-3
D gene: -
CDR3 DNA: TGTGCCAGCAGTATGACCGACTGGGCAGATACGCAGTATTTT
CDR3 protein: CASSMTDWADTQYF

V gene: TRBV20-1
CDR3 length: 15
clone size: many
J gene: TRBJ2-3
D gene: -
CDR3 DNA: TGCAGTGCTACCCACGAAGTCGGGTACACAGATACGCAGTATTTT
CDR3 protein: CSATHEVGYTDTQYF

V gene: TRBV20-1
CDR3 length: 12
clone size: many
J gene: TRBJ2-1
D gene: -
CDR3 DNA: TGCAGTGCTATCCCCACTTCAGGGCGGCAGTTCTTC
CDR3 protein: CSAIPTSGRQFF

V gene: TRBV3-1
CDR3 length: 14
clone size: medium-sized
J gene: TRBJ2-3
D gene: -
CDR3 DNA: TGTGCCAGCAGCCAAGTACCTAGCACAGATACGCAGTATTTT
CDR3 protein: CASSQVPSTDTQYF

V gene: TRBV18
CDR3 length: 15
clone size: medium-sized
J gene: TRBJ1-5
D gene: -
CDR3 DNA: TGTGCCAGCTCACCTGGTAGAGGGGAAGGTCAGCCCCAGCATTTT
CDR3 protein: CASSPGRGEGQPQHF

V gene: TRBV19
CDR3 length: 18
clone size: many
J gene: TRBJ2-6
D gene: TRBD1
CDR3 DNA: TGTGCCAGTAGTGACCGGGACAGGGGGTTCTCTGGGGCCAACGTCCTGACTTTC
CDR3 protein: CASSDRDRGFSGANVLTF

V gene: TRBV9
CDR3 length: 13
clone size: many
J gene: TRBJ2-2
D gene: -
CDR3 DNA: TGTGCCAGCATCCCCGGACTCACCGGGGAGCTGTTTTTT
CDR3 protein: CASIPGLTGELFF

V gene: TRBV28
CDR3 length: 15
clone size: many
J gene: TRBJ2-3
D gene: TRBD1
CDR3 DNA: TGTGCCAGCAGTTTCTGGACAGGGGGAACAGATACGCAGTATTTT
CDR3 protein: CASSFWTGGTDTQYF

V gene: TRBV7-6
CDR3 length: 16
clone size: many
J gene: TRBJ2-3
D gene: -
CDR3 DNA: TGTGCCAGCAGCTCCCCTCCCGGGGTCCGGACAGATACGCAGTATTTT
CDR3 protein: CASSSPPGVRTDTQYF

V gene: TRBV12-3/TRBV12-4
CDR3 length: 16
clone size: few
J gene: TRBJ2-3
D gene: TRBD2
CDR3 DNA: TGTGCCAGCACCAAATACCCAGCGGGAGGGACAGATACGCAGTATTTT
CDR3 protein: CASTKYPAGGTDTQYF

V gene: TRBV20-1
CDR3 length: 15
clone size: medium-sized
J gene: TRBJ2-7
D gene: TRBD1
CDR3 DNA: TGCAGTGCCAAGTCCTCCGGGACAGGGGCGATGGAGCAGTACTTC
CDR3 protein: CSAKSSGTGAMEQYF

V gene: TRBV30
CDR3 length: 12
clone size: many
J gene: TRBJ1-6
D gene: -
CDR3 DNA: TGTGCCTGGAGAGATTATAATTCACCCCTCCACTTT
CDR3 protein: CAWRDYNSPLHF

V gene: TRBV19
CDR3 length: 13
clone size: -
J gene: TRBJ1-1
D gene: -
CDR3 DNA: TGTGCCAGTAGTTTACGGGGAGACACTGAAGCTTTCTTT
CDR3 protein: CASSLRGDTEAFF

V gene: TRBV29-1
CDR3 length: 14
clone size: -
J gene: TRBJ1-4
D gene: TRBD1
CDR3 DNA: TGCAGCGTTGGGTCCGGGACAGGGGTTGAAAAACTGTTTTTT
CDR3 protein: CSVGSGTGVEKLFF

V gene: TRBV28
CDR3 length: 15
clone size: many
J gene: TRBJ2-7
D gene: -
CDR3 DNA: TGTGCCAGCAGTTTTGGGGGACGGAACCTTAACGAGCAGTACTTC
CDR3 protein: CASSFGGRNLNEQYF

V gene: TRBV7-2
CDR3 length: 13
clone size: many
J gene: TRBJ2-3
D gene: -
CDR3 DNA: TGTGCCAGCAGCTCTAGCGAGAGCAATACGCAGTATTTT
CDR3 protein: CASSSSESNTQYF

V gene: TRBV3-1
CDR3 length: 18
clone size: medium-sized
J gene: TRBJ2-3
D gene: TRBD2
CDR3 DNA: TGTGCCAGCAGCCAAACCGGGACTAGCGCCTTTGGAGGGGATACGCAGTATTTT
CDR3 protein: CASSQTGTSAFGGDTQYF

V gene: TRBV28
CDR3 length: 16
clone size: medium-sized
J gene: TRBJ2-3
D gene: -
CDR3 DNA: TGTGCCAGCAAAATCGTGGGCACAGGCGCTACAGATACGCAGTATTTT
CDR3 protein: CASKIVGTGATDTQYF

V gene: TRBV6-6
CDR3 length: 14
clone size: many
J gene: TRBJ2-7
D gene: -
CDR3 DNA: TGTGCCAGCAGTTATGACAGGCCAGAGGACGAGCAGTACTTC
CDR3 protein: CASSYDRPEDEQYF